Detailed here is one TCR beta chain. Its target is unknown. The data are from a study of shared clonotypes between healthy human individuals. Overall study findings and caveats: Non-shared clonotypes had lower generation probabilities than those shared by all four donors.

Division of CD4+ cells produced a CD45RA+ naive subset and a CD45RA-negative memory subset. The DNA input per sorted-subset replicate PCR was around 200 ng, corresponding to some 30,000 T cell genomes. The assay was immunoSEQ multiplex PCR, and TCRdb's table has in-frame clones only and misses some. The sample holds approximately 1.4 million clones, 98% seen once. V lost 3 bases and J 8 bases, leaving 13 bases between the germline ends. The CDR3 consists of 13 residues. The germline V gene encodes CDR1 KGHSH and CDR2 LQKENI. The rearrangement links TRBV18 to TRBJ1-1; a possible D gene is TRBD1 (6 bases). The receptor comes from a man aged 30-40 years in good health. Input material: naive CD4+ T cells sorted from blood. This sample's subset: CD45RA+ positively selected. The CDR3 region is CASSPGATGEAFF. The DNA of the CDR3 is TGTGCCAGCTCACCGGGGGCGACAGGCGAAGCTTTCTTT.